This entry lists 18 T cell receptor beta chains sequenced from one sample in a study of blood T cell repertoires in COVID-19. Sequenced by immunoSEQ multiplex PCR; TCRdb stores in-frame clones only, minus some. The sample lists tens of thousands of clones, about four fifths occurring once. Material for sequencing was peripheral blood. These receptors were collected from a man older than 75 with acute or convalescent COVID-19.

The genes are TRBV4-1 and TRBJ2-7; D is uncertain. This CDR3 has 13 amino acids. Trimming took 4 bases from V and 3 from J, leaving 10 bases between them. In germline, CDR1 is MGHRA, CDR2 YSYEKL. For the CDR3, the DNA is TGCGCCAGCAGCCTTGACAAGTACTACGAGCAGTACTTC. Its protein product is CASSLDKYYEQYF.

The chain couples TRBV9 to TRBJ1-2; 7 nucleotides align to TRBD1. Germline CDR1 and CDR2: SGDLS and YYNGEE. The CDR3 has 14 residues. V was pared by 6 bases and J by 4 bases, with 9 bases of the junction left unmatched. The CDR3 protein is CASKSNRGGYGYTF. CDR3 in DNA: TGTGCCAGCAAATCAAACAGGGGAGGCTATGGCTACACCTTC.

This rearrangement joins TRBV18 to TRBJ2-4, with TRBD1 identical over 8 bases. Trimming took 0 bases from V and 11 from J; bases not matched to a gene: 6. CDR1 and CDR2 (germline): KGHSH, LQKENI. CDR3 length: 14 amino acids. CDR3 region: CASSPPNRGEVQYF. As DNA, the CDR3 is TGTGCCAGCTCACCACCTAACAGGGGGGAGGTTCAGTACTTC. Full variable domain (outside the CDR3, taken from reference TRBV18 and TRBJ2-4): NAGVMQNPRHLVRRRGQEARLRCSPMKGHSHVYWYRQLPEEGLKFMVYLQKENIIDESGMPKERFSAEFPKEGPSILRIQQVVRGDSAAYFCASSPPNRGEVQYFGAGTRLSVL.

The rearrangement uses TRBV7-3 and TRBJ2-7; 9 bases match TRBD1. CDR1 SGHTA and CDR2 FQGTGA come from the germline V gene. The CDR3 runs to 14 residues. J was trimmed by 1 base and V by 5 bases; bases with no gene match: 3. The CDR3 region has the DNA TGTGCCAGCAGCCAGGGACAGGGATCCTACGAGCAGTACTTC. Protein: CASSQGQGSYEQYF.

The rearrangement uses TRBV11-3 and TRBJ2-2; D uncertain. The CDR3 consists of 13 residues. V was pared by 6 bases and J by 3 bases, with 8 bases between. Germline CDR1 is SGHNT and CDR2 is YENEEA. For the CDR3, the DNA is TGTGCCAGCAGGGCTAGACACACCGGGGAGCTGTTTTTT. This sequence encodes CASRARHTGELFF.

This chain links TRBV7-2 with TRBJ1-6, with 7 bases fitting TRBD1. The CDR3 is made up of 18 amino acids. CDR1 SGHTA and CDR2 FQGNSA come from the germline V gene. The V gene end was trimmed by 1 base and the J gene end by 3 bases; junction bases not matched to a gene: 9. CDR3 sequence: CASSLGTGTELYNSPLHF. The CDR3 DNA reads TGTGCCAGCAGCTTAGGGACCGGGACAGAACTCTATAATTCACCCCTCCACTTT.

This CDR3 reads CASSPMTGLGNIQYF. CDR3 nucleotide sequence: TGTGCCAGCAGCCCCATGACAGGCCTGGGGAACATTCAGTACTTC. The chain carries TRBV7-9 and TRBJ2-4, with a possible D match to TRBD1 (6 bases). Germline V gene data show CDR1 as SEHNR and CDR2 as FQNEAQ (reference sequence). The CDR3 is 15 amino acids. V lost 5 bases, J lost 7 bases, and 18 bases lay in between.

The table lists this clone with a few counts. The chain recombines TRBV5-6 with TRBJ2-2; D is unresolved. The V end was cut by 1 base, the J end by 2 bases, with 9 bases between. The CDR3 is made up of 15 amino acids. Germline lookup yields CDR1 SGHDT and CDR2 YYEEEE. The CDR3 reads CASSLLATNTGELFF. CDR3 coding DNA: TGTGCCAGCAGCTTGTTAGCAACCAACACCGGGGAGCTGTTTTTT.

The V gene is TRBV11-2, the J gene TRBJ1-4; weak D call: TRBD1 (6 bases). The V end was cut by 0 bases, the J end by 4 bases, with 9 bases between. CDR1 is SGHAT, CDR2 FQNNGV, per germline. The CDR3 has 15 amino acids. The CDR3 DNA follows: TGTGCCAGCAGCTTAGAGGGACAAAGTAATGAAAAACTGTTTTTT. It encodes CASSLEGQSNEKLFF.

The chain has TRBV28 and TRBJ2-1; possible D gene TRBD2, 5 bases. V shed 5 bases and J shed 10 bases, with 15 bases lying between them. Germline V gene lookup returns CDR1 MDHEN and CDR2 SYDVKM. The CDR3 loop spans 13 amino acids. The DNA of the CDR3 is TGTGCCAGCAGTGCGGGTACATTCCGAGAGCAGTTCTTC. Its translation: CASSAGTFREQFF.

This rearrangement joins TRBV12-2 to TRBJ1-2; TRBD1, the D gene given by the table, was not confirmed from the DNA. TRBV12-2 is described as a pseudogene. CDR3 length equals 17 residues. CDR3 residues: CASRLTYRHRRNYGYTF. The CDR3 DNA reads TGTGCAAGTCGCTTAACTTATCGACACCGCAGAAACTATGGCTACACCTTC.

J is TRBJ1-4 and V is TRBV5-4, with D possibly matching TRBD1 (6 bases). The CDR3 is made up of 15 amino acids. Trimming took off 0 bases at V and 8 bases at J, with 14 bases between the two ends. From germline, CDR1 is SGHNT and CDR2 YYREEE (reference sequence). As DNA, the CDR3 is TGTGCCAGCAGCTTGGGGGCAGGGGCTGGGGAAAAACTGTTTTTT. Translation gives CASSLGAGAGEKLFF.

This clone was recorded only once. CDR3 nucleotides: TGCGCCAGCAGCCCTTATTCCCCCTACAATGAGCAGTTCTTC. Translating gives CASSPYSPYNEQFF. J is TRBJ2-1 and V is TRBV5-1; no clear D gene. Germline V lookup: CDR1 SGHRS, CDR2 YFSETQ. This CDR3 region has 14 residues. Trimming removed 4 bases at V and 2 bases at J, with 10 bases between.

This chain uses TRBV19 with TRBJ2-5; 12 nucleotides agree with TRBD2. There are 15 residues in the CDR3. Trimming cost V 4 bases and J 3 bases; bases outside gene matches: 3. Looked up from germline, CDR1 is LNHDA and CDR2 is SQIVND (reference sequence). CDR3 residues: CASSTSGGGKETQYF. As DNA, the CDR3 is TGTGCCAGTAGTACTAGCGGGGGGGGCAAAGAGACCCAGTACTTC.

CDR3 region: CARSRGVAAEAFF. The CDR3 nucleotides read TGTGCCAGAAGCCGCGGCGTCGCCGCTGAAGCTTTCTTT. The chain links TRBV5-3 to TRBJ1-1, with D unclear. TRBV5-3 counts as an open reading frame of uncertain function. V gave up 4 bases and J gave up 6 bases, with 13 bases separating them. This CDR3 region has 13 residues.

The V gene is TRBV9, the J gene TRBJ2-5; D remains unclear. This CDR3 spans 16 amino acids. V gave up 0 bases and J gave up 5 bases, with 17 bases separating them. Germline CDR1 SGDLS, CDR2 YYNGEE. The CDR3, as DNA: TGTGCCAGCAGCGTAGAACCGCGTAGGAGAGGCGAGACCCAGTACTTC. Protein: CASSVEPRRRGETQYF.

V and J are TRBV7-8 and TRBJ2-3; 7 bases agree with TRBD2. Trimming at V came to 3 bases and at J to 2 bases, leaving 2 bases not matched to a gene. The V gene's germline CDR1 is SGHVS and CDR2 FQNEAQ. The CDR3 is made up of 14 amino acids. The CDR3 region is CASSLAGDTDTQYF. CDR3 nucleotides: TGTGCCAGCAGCTTGGCGGGGGACACAGATACGCAGTATTTT.

The V gene is TRBV19, the J gene TRBJ1-2; D may be TRBD1 (5 bases). Trimming stripped 7 bases from V and 3 bases from J, with 9 bases between. The CDR3 has 12 amino acids. CDR1 is LNHDA, CDR2 SQIVND, per germline (reference sequence). CDR3 sequence: CASNQGDYGYTF. The DNA of the CDR3 is TGTGCCAGTAATCAGGGTGACTATGGCTACACCTTC.